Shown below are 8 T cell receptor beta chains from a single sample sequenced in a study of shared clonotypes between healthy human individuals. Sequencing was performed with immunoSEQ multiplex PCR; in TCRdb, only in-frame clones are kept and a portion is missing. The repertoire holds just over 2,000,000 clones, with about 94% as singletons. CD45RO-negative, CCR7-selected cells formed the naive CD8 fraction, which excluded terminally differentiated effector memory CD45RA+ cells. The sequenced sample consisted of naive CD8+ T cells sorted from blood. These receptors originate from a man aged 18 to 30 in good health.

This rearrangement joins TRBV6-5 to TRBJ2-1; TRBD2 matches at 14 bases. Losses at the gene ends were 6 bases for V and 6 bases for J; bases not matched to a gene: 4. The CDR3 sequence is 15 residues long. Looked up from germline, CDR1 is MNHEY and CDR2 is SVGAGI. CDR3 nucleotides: TGTGCCAGCAGCCGACTAGCGGGAGGGCCCAATGAGCAGTTCTTC. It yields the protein CASSRLAGGPNEQFF.

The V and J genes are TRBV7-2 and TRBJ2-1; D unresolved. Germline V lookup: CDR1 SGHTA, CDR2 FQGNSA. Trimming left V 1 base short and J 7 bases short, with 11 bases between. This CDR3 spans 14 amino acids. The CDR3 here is CASSLDPIFNEQFF. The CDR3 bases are TGTGCCAGCAGCTTAGACCCTATCTTTAATGAGCAGTTCTTC.

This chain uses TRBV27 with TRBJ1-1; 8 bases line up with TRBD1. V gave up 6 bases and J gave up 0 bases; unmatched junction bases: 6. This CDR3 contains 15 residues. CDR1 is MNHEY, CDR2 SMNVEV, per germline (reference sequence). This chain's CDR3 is CASRPDRGMNTEAFF. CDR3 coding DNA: TGTGCCAGCAGGCCCGACAGGGGAATGAACACTGAAGCTTTCTTT.

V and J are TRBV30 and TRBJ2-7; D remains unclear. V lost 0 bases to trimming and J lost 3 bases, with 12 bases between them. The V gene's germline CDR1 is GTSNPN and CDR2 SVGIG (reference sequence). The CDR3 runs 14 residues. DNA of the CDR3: TGTGCCTGGAGTGTAAGTCACGGTGTCTACGAGCAGTACTTC. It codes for CAWSVSHGVYEQYF.

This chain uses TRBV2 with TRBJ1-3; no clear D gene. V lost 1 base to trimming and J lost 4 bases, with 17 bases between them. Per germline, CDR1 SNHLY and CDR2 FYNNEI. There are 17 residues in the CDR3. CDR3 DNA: TGTGCCAGCAGTGAAGATCCATCGAATCTGGCAGGAAACACCATATATTTT. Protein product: CASSEDPSNLAGNTIYF.

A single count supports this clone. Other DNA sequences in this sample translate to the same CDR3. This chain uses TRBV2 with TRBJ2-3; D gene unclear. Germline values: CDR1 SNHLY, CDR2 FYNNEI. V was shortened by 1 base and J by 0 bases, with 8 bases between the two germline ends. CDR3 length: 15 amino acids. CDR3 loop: CASSEGFASTDTQYF. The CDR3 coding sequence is TGTGCCAGCAGTGAAGGCTTTGCTAGCACAGATACGCAGTATTTT.

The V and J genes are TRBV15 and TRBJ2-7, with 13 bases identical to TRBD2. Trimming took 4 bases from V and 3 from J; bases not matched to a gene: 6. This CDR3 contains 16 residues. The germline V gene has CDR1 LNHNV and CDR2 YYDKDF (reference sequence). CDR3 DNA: TGTGCCACCAGCAACCCGGGACTAGCGGGGAACTACGAGCAGTACTTC. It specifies CATSNPGLAGNYEQYF.

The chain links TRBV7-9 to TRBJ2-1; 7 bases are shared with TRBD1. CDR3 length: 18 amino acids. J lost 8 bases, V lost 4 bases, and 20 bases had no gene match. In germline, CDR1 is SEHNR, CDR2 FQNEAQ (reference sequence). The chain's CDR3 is CASSSRLVGGNIMDEQFF. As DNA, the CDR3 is TGTGCCAGCAGCTCCCGGTTGGTAGGGGGCAATATTATGGATGAGCAGTTCTTC.